This TCR beta chain emerged from a study of cytomegalovirus exposure and HLA in healthy donors. Vbeta (60) and Jbeta (13) primers were used in the PCR. Original methodology: Later, an analysis found 75 million to 100 million unique TCR beta chains, and 9.5 million to 11 million of these were shared. TCRdb's table, derived via immunoSEQ multiplex PCR, lists solely in-frame clones and lacks some. The DNA gave D and trimming, while V, J and clone size come from that table. The sample includes about 130,000 clones, roughly 77% of them seen just once. Study conclusions and caveats: In vitro, three CMV-associated chains proved specific for CMV antigens. A later analysis showed that HLA-associated TCR beta chains had undergone more clonal expansion than equally common others.

In germline, CDR1 is SGDLS, CDR2 YYNGEE. The V and J ends lost 0 bases and 0 bases respectively, with 9 bases between them. This CDR3 comprises 16 residues. Comments on this clone: The target antigen is unknown.

Source material: PBMCs. This clonotype was sampled from a woman aged 25-40 years in good health and CMV-seronegative. The chain has TRBV9 and TRBJ1-4, with unresolved D. CDR3 coding DNA: TGTGCCAGCAGCGTAGGAATCGGGGCAACTAATGAAAAACTGTTTTTT. The encoded protein is CASSVGIGATNEKLFF.